The clone carrying this T cell receptor (beta chain) has just a few counts. What it binds is not known. The sample is drawn from a study of T cell repertoires in cytomegalovirus infection. About the study: Recently described HLA-C-restricted plus well-studied HLA-B-restricted CMV epitopes were used. Both a matching HLA type and CMV infection were indicated by public TCR beta signatures.

Whole-study results and caveats: HLA-C-restricted CMV-specific TCR beta clonotypes prevailed in the ex vivo response.

The CDR3 loop spans 14 amino acids. Germline trimming cut 5 bases from V and 6 bases from J; bases unmatched to any gene: 6. The germline gives CDR1 SGHTA, CDR2 FQGTGA. TCRdb ran MiXCR on the reads and lists one entry per CDR3 protein. Among about 830,000 distinct CDR3 sequences listed, about 30% were seen once. The sample was cultured CD8+ T cells from PBMCs, taken from culture after CMV antigen stimulation. This sequence joins TRBV7-3 and TRBJ2-1; 8 bases agree with TRBD1. This clonotype was obtained from a human donor in good health (CMV status not recorded). Some clones in this sample may be carry-over from other donors' samples. The CDR3 here is CASSELGTGNEQFF. The CDR3 region has the DNA TGTGCCAGCAGCGAGCTCGGGACAGGCAATGAGCAGTTCTTC.